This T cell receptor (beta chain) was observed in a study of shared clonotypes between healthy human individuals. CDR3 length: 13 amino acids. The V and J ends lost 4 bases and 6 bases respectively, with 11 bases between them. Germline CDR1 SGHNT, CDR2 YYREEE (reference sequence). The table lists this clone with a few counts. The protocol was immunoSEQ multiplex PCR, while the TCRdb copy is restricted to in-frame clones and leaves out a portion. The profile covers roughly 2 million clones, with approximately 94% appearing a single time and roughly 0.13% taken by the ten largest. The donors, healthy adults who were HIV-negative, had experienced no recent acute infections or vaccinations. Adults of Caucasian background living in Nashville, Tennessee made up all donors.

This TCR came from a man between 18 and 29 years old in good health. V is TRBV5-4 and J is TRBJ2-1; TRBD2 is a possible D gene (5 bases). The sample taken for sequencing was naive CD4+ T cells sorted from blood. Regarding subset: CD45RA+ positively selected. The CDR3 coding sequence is TGTGCCAGCAGCGTGGACTTTACCAATGAGCAGTTCTTC. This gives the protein CASSVDFTNEQFF. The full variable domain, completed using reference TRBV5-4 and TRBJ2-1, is ETGVTQSPTHLIKTRGQQVTLRCSSQSGHNTVSWYQQALGQGPQFIFQYYREEENGRGNFPPRFSGLQFPNYSSELNVNALELDDSALYLCASSVDFTNEQFFGPGTRLTVL.